One and the same sample provided the 19 T cell receptor beta chains below, sequenced in a study of regulatory T cells in long-lasting Graves disease. Time point given: newly diagnosed GD, antithyroid drugs for less than 3 months. Extracted RNA from PBMCs served as the source of the TCR library. Arm-PCR with iRepertoire HTBI primers amplified the CDR3 regions for these TCR beta libraries. TCRdb processed the multiplex PCR reads anew with MiXCR; each CDR3 protein has one entry. Found here are roughly 500,000 distinct CDR3 sequences, approximately 12% of them singletons; the top ten hold 10%. This sample was also put to use in a study of T cells in Graves' hyperthyroidism and ophthalmopathy.

The sequencing used peripheral blood mononuclear cells (PBMCs), collected at new diagnosis, from a patient treated with antithyroid drugs. These receptors all come from a man aged 25-40 years with Graves disease.

This clonotype has ten or more counts. The gene calls are TRBV12-5 and TRBJ2-1; either TRBD1 or TRBD2 may supply D (6 bases each). Germline V gene sequence: CDR1 LGHNT, CDR2 FRNRAP. Trimming took off 0 bases at V and 4 bases at J, with 16 bases between the two ends. CDR3 size: 17 residues. The CDR3 DNA reads as TGTGCTAGTGGTTTGGTAGGGGGAAGCGGGCTGTACAATGAGCAGTTCTTC. It is translated as CASGLVGGSGLYNEQFF. Complete variable domain (other parts from reference TRBV12-5 and TRBJ2-1): DARVTQTPRHKVTEMGQEVTMRCQPILGHNTVFWYRQTMMQGLELLAYFRNRAPLDDSGMPKDRFSAEMPDATLATLKIQPSEPRDSAVYFCASGLVGGSGLYNEQFFGPGTRLTVL.

This clonotype has ten or more counts. This sequence joins TRBV7-9 and TRBJ2-7; the match to TRBD2 covers 8 bases. Germline trimming cut 5 bases from V and 7 bases from J; bases unmatched to any gene: 13. The germline gives CDR1 SEHNR, CDR2 FQNEAQ (reference sequence). The CDR3 has 15 residues. The CDR3 is CASSLEGSGSGEQYF. The CDR3, as DNA: TGTGCCAGCAGCCTCGAGGGGAGCGGGAGTGGAGAGCAGTACTTC.

This clonotype has at least ten counts. The chain carries TRBV29-1 and TRBJ2-2; 8 positions match TRBD2. The J segment lost 1 base and the V segment lost 5 bases, leaving 6 bases of the junction unmatched. The germline V gene has CDR1 SQVTM and CDR2 ANQGSEA. The length of the CDR3 is 15 residues. The CDR3 region is CSVPGLAMNTGELFF. CDR3 DNA sequence: TGCAGCGTTCCTGGACTAGCAATGAACACCGGGGAGCTGTTTTTT.

This clonotype was picked up a small number of times. CDR3 nucleotide sequence: TGTGCCAGCAGCTCGGACAGGGGCGCTTACGGAAACACCATATATTTT. It encodes CASSSDRGAYGNTIYF. V gene TRBV11-2 combines with J gene TRBJ1-3, with 9 positions matching TRBD1. The CDR3 length is 16 residues. Germline V CDR1 and CDR2: SGHAT, FQNNGV. The V and J ends lost 4 bases and 4 bases, in that order; junction bases with no gene match: 8.

Notes on this clonotype: Since a far larger clone is one base different, this is likely a read error. V gene TRBV11-3 combines with J gene TRBJ2-7; TRBD2 matches at 9 bases. Germline values: CDR1 SGHNT, CDR2 YENEEA. The CDR3 consists of 18 residues. The CDR3 sequence: CASSLVGAAGGPANEQYF. The CDR3 DNA reads TGTGCCAGCAGTTTAGTCGGCGCGGCGGGAGGGCCTGCAAACGAGCAGTACTTC.

This clonotype was seen a handful of times. The V gene is TRBV19, the J gene TRBJ2-3; 8 bases fit TRBD2. This CDR3 comprises 13 residues. The germline V gene encodes CDR1 LNHDA and CDR2 SQIVND (reference sequence). V dropped 5 bases and J dropped 6; count of bases not matched to a gene: 4. The CDR3 sequence: CASSPTGGDTQYF. The CDR3 coding sequence is TGTGCCAGTAGTCCCACGGGGGGGGATACGCAGTATTTT.

The V and J genes are TRBV11-3 and TRBJ2-1; D unclear. Trimming shortened V by 1 base and J by 2 bases, and 9 bases separated the two germline ends. The CDR3 length is 15 residues. CDR1 is SGHNT, CDR2 YENEEA, per germline. This CDR3 reads CASSLAGFTYNEQFF. As DNA, the CDR3 is TGTGCCAGCAGCTTAGCGGGCTTCACCTACAATGAGCAGTTCTTC.

The table lists this clonotype with many counts. The chain recombines TRBV11-2 with TRBJ1-1; 9 bases are shared with TRBD1. CDR3 length: 14 amino acids. Germline V lookup: CDR1 SGHAT, CDR2 FQNNGV. The trim removed 4 bases at V and 4 bases at J, leaving 4 bases unmatched. DNA of the CDR3: TGTGCCAGCAGCTCGGGACAGGGCGGCACTGAAGCTTTCTTT. Residues: CASSSGQGGTEAFF.

This clonotype has a count of ten or more. The CDR3 bases are TGTGCCAGCAGTTTTGGGGTTTTGAACACTGAAGCTTTCTTT. Translated, it gives CASSFGVLNTEAFF. The V gene is TRBV12-3 or TRBV12-4, the J gene TRBJ1-1; D is undetermined. V was cut by 3 bases and J by 0 bases, with 8 bases left in between. The length of the CDR3 is 14 residues.

This clonotype was counted ten times or more. The chain recombines TRBV6-1 with TRBJ2-5; D is uncertain. V was trimmed by 7 bases and J by 3 bases, leaving 9 bases between them. Germline V gives CDR1 MNHNS, CDR2 SASEGT. The CDR3 is made up of 12 amino acids. CDR3 sequence: CASTPCKETQYF. DNA for the CDR3: TGTGCCAGCACCCCATGTAAAGAGACCCAGTACTTC.

The chain is built from TRBV19 and TRBJ2-4, with 7 nucleotides matching TRBD1. J was trimmed by 5 bases and V by 7 bases; bases with no gene match: 11. This CDR3 has 15 residues. Germline CDR1 LNHDA, CDR2 SQIVND (reference sequence). The CDR3 coding sequence is TGTGCCAGTACCCCAACCAGGACAGGTGAAAACATTCAGTACTTC. It codes for CASTPTRTGENIQYF. Combining the CDR3 with reference TRBV19 and TRBJ2-4 gives the whole variable domain DGGITQSPKYLFRKEGQNVTLSCEQNLNHDAMYWYRQDPGQGLRLIYYSQIVNDFQKGDIAEGYSVSREKKESFPLTVTSAQKNPTAFYLCASTPTRTGENIQYFGAGTRLSVL.

This clonotype was seen at least ten times. The CDR3, as DNA: TGCAGCGTTGAAGGGCAGGTGAAGGGCAATGAGCAGTTCTTC. Protein product: CSVEGQVKGNEQFF. This chain links TRBV29-1 with TRBJ2-1; D is uncertain. This CDR3 has 14 amino acids. V dropped 1 base and J dropped 6 bases, with 13 bases sitting between them. Germline loops: CDR1 SQVTM, CDR2 ANQGSEA.

This chain links TRBV4-1 with TRBJ1-5, with 10 bases aligning to TRBD1. V lost 3 bases to trimming and J lost 4 bases; unmatched junction nucleotides: 9. The CDR3 length is 17 residues. Looked up from germline, CDR1 is MGHRA and CDR2 is YSYEKL. The CDR3 spells CASSHHLKGQGNQPQHF. As DNA, the CDR3 is TGCGCCAGCAGCCATCATTTGAAGGGACAGGGGAATCAGCCCCAGCATTTT.

This clonotype appeared a few times. The rearrangement links TRBV5-1 to TRBJ1-4; D unclear. This CDR3 comprises 17 residues. Between the trimmed V and J ends, which lost 2 bases and 5 bases, there was a span of 19 bases. Germline-derived CDR1 and CDR2 are SGHRS and YFSETQ. CDR3 in DNA: TGCGCCAGCAGCTTTTTTTCCAGTGGAGGCGGGAATGAAAAACTGTTTTTT. Translating it yields CASSFFSSGGGNEKLFF.

This clonotype was counted a few times. The junction departs from germline at one end; a sequencing error may be responsible. The chain combines TRBV14 with TRBJ2-7, with 8 bases fitting TRBD1. CDR3 length: 14 residues. CDR1 is SGHDN, CDR2 FVKESK, per germline. This CDR3 reads CTSSRDRQTYEQYF. CDR3 bases: TGTACCAGCAGCCGGGACAGGCAGACCTACGAGCAGTACTTC. Full variable domain (missing parts from reference TRBV14 and TRBJ2-7): EAGVTQFPSHSVIEKGQTVTLRCDPISGHDNLYWYRRVMGKEIKFLLHFVKESKQDESGMPNNRFLAERTGGTYSTLKVQPAELEDSGVYFCTSSRDRQTYEQYFGPGTRLTVT.

This clonotype showed up many times. The J gene is TRBJ1-1, the V gene TRBV11-3; D gene unclear. Trimming stripped 6 bases from V and 4 bases from J, with 15 bases between. The CDR3 sequence is 14 residues long. CDR1 and CDR2 (germline): SGHNT, YENEEA. Written as DNA, the CDR3 is TGTGCCAGCAGTCAGCCCCCGCTCGCCACTGAAGCTTTCTTT. Translation: CASSQPPLATEAFF. The full variable domain, in which reference TRBV11-3 and TRBJ1-1 provide the parts outside the CDR3, is EAGVVQSPRYKIIEKKQPVAFWCNPISGHNTLYWYLQNLGQGPELLIRYENEEAVDDSQLPKDRFSAERLKGVDSTLKIQPAELGDSAVYLCASSQPPLATEAFFGQGTRLTVV.

This clonotype was observed many times. The chain has TRBV12-3 or TRBV12-4 and TRBJ2-7, with D perhaps TRBD2 (5 bases). This CDR3 spans 13 amino acids. V lost 4 bases and J 7 bases, leaving 14 bases between the germline ends. The CDR3 protein is CASSSGIGSEQYF. The CDR3 coding sequence is TGTGCCAGCAGTTCCGGGATAGGATCTGAGCAGTACTTC.

The V and J genes are TRBV20-1 and TRBJ1-2; D uncertain. The CDR3 contains 12 residues. V was clipped by 0 bases and J by 5 bases, with 7 bases between them. Germline CDR1 is DFQATT and CDR2 is SNEGSKA (reference sequence). CDR3: CSARDFGYGYTF. The CDR3 DNA reads TGCAGTGCTAGAGATTTTGGGTATGGCTACACCTTC.

The CDR3 is CSAPGRGGGYNEQFF. As DNA, the CDR3 is TGCAGTGCTCCTGGGCGGGGCGGGGGTTACAATGAGCAGTTCTTC. This chain connects TRBV20-1 to TRBJ2-1; 7 positions agree with TRBD2. The germline V gene has CDR1 DFQATT and CDR2 SNEGSKA (reference sequence). This CDR3 is 15 amino acids long. Losses at the gene ends were 5 bases for V and 4 bases for J; bases not matched to a gene: 11.